A single sample is the source of the 27 T cell receptor beta chains below, sequenced in a study of blood T cell repertoires in COVID-19. TCRdb's table, derived via immunoSEQ multiplex PCR, lists solely in-frame clones and lacks some. In the table there are roughly 100,000 clones, about 89% of which are singletons. Sequencing was performed on peripheral blood. Receptor source: a woman aged 60-75 years with acute or convalescent COVID-19.

The chain links TRBV11-2 to TRBJ1-2; D unresolved. CDR3 length: 14 residues. The germline V gene has CDR1 SGHAT and CDR2 FQNNGV. Trimming shortened V by 6 bases and J by 9 bases, and 20 bases separated the two germline ends. This chain's CDR3 is CASSQIRTRHRYTF. The CDR3 DNA follows: TGTGCCAGCAGTCAGATTAGAACACGACATCGCTACACCTTC.

The gene calls are TRBV29-1 and TRBJ2-1, with 12 bases that match TRBD1. CDR3 size: 15 residues. The J segment lost 9 bases and the V segment lost 5 bases, leaving 11 bases of the junction unmatched. The germline CDR1 and CDR2 sequences are SQVTM and ANQGSEA. Here the CDR3 DNA reads TGCAGCGTTTCCCCGGGACAGGGGGCACAAACTGAGCAGTTCTTC. This encodes CSVSPGQGAQTEQFF.

The chain carries TRBV28 and TRBJ2-1, with 13 bases identical to TRBD2. J gave up 7 bases and V 7 bases, and 7 bases lay outside the gene matches. This CDR3 contains 15 residues. In germline, CDR1 is MDHEN, CDR2 SYDVKM. This chain's CDR3 is CASTRGTSGINEQFF. In DNA form, the CDR3 reads TGTGCCAGCACCCGGGGGACTAGCGGGATAAATGAGCAGTTCTTC.

This clone has more than one count but fewer than ten. The rearrangement links TRBV5-1 to TRBJ2-1, with 13 nucleotides matching TRBD2. This CDR3 spans 17 amino acids. Germline V lookup: CDR1 SGHRS, CDR2 YFSETQ. V was clipped by 2 bases and J by 8 bases; unmatched bases: 10. CDR3 in amino acids: CASSLQPGLAGVDEQFF. The CDR3 nucleotides read TGCGCCAGCAGCTTACAGCCTGGACTAGCGGGAGTTGATGAGCAGTTCTTC.

V gene TRBV15 combines with J gene TRBJ2-5; no definite D call. The CDR3 is 12 residues long. V lost 5 bases to trimming and J lost 0 bases, with 4 bases between them. CDR1 and CDR2 from the germline V gene are LNHNV and YYDKDF (reference sequence). Here the CDR3 DNA reads TGTGCCACCAGCCCTTACCAAGAGACCCAGTACTTC. Amino acid sequence: CATSPYQETQYF.

The chain joins TRBV5-1 to TRBJ2-5; possible D gene TRBD1, 6 bases. The CDR3 is 17 amino acids. In germline, CDR1 is SGHRS, CDR2 YFSETQ. V lost 4 bases and J lost 2, with 21 bases in between. CDR3: CASSGGGGAGEQETQYF. CDR3 sequence (DNA): TGCGCCAGCAGCGGCGGCGGAGGCGCAGGGGAACAAGAGACCCAGTACTTC.

The rearrangement joins TRBV7-9 to TRBJ1-5; 9 nucleotides match TRBD1. Trimming cost V 6 bases and J 6 bases; bases outside gene matches: 9. The V gene's germline CDR1 is SEHNR and CDR2 FQNEAQ (reference sequence). The CDR3 is made up of 15 amino acids. The CDR3 spells CASSRDRVGSQPQHF. The CDR3, as DNA: TGTGCCAGCAGTCGGGACAGGGTAGGGAGTCAGCCCCAGCATTTT.

The gene calls are TRBV15 and TRBJ2-5, with a tentative D call TRBD2 (6 bases). From germline, CDR1 is LNHNV and CDR2 YYDKDF (reference sequence). The CDR3 has 14 amino acids. Between the trimmed V and J ends, which lost 0 bases and 4 bases, there was a span of 9 bases. The CDR3 region has the DNA TGTGCCACCAGCAGAGACAGGCGGGGAGAGACCCAGTACTTC. Its translation: CATSRDRRGETQYF.

This chain joins TRBV23-1 and TRBJ2-6, with a tentative D call TRBD1 (5 bases). Being an ORF, TRBV23-1 has a function that is uncertain. The CDR3 spans 14 residues. The V end lost 4 bases, the J end lost 2 bases, and 6 bases lay between the germline ends. CDR3 DNA sequence: TGCGCCAGCAGTCGGGGCCCTGGGGCCAACGTCCTGACTTTC. This sequence encodes CASSRGPGANVLTF.

The gene calls are TRBV11-2 and TRBJ2-1; TRBD2 matches at 9 bases. CDR1 SGHAT and CDR2 FQNNGV come from the germline V gene. V lost 5 bases and J lost 4; bases outside the gene matches: 0. The CDR3 runs 13 residues. The CDR3 loop reads CASSLAGYNEQFF. CDR3 DNA: TGTGCCAGCAGCCTAGCGGGATACAATGAGCAGTTCTTC. The variable domain in full, with the rest retrieved from reference TRBV11-2 and TRBJ2-1, is EAGVAQSPRYKIIEKRQSVAFWCNPISGHATLYWYQQILGQGPKLLIQFQNNGVVDDSQLPKDRFSAERLKGVDSTLKIQPAKLEDSAVYLCASSLAGYNEQFFGPGTRLTVL.

This chain connects TRBV7-9 to TRBJ2-1; 8 positions agree with TRBD1. V lost 1 base and J lost 0; bases outside the gene matches: 2. This CDR3 has 16 residues. The germline V gene encodes CDR1 SEHNR and CDR2 FQNEAQ (reference sequence). CDR3 region: CASSLGTGNSYNEQFF. Written as DNA, the CDR3 is TGTGCCAGCAGCTTAGGGACAGGGAACTCCTACAATGAGCAGTTCTTC. The full variable domain, with the rest looked up from reference TRBV7-9 and TRBJ2-1, is DTGVSQNPRHKITKRGQNVTFRCDPISEHNRLYWYRQTLGQGPEFLTYFQNEAQLEKSRLLSDRFSAERPKGSFSTLEIQRTEQGDSAMYLCASSLGTGNSYNEQFFGPGTRLTVL.

The rearrangement uses TRBV3-1 (or the pseudogene TRBV3-2) and TRBJ2-5; TRBD2 matches at 8 bases. The CDR3 totals 15 residues. V shed 1 base and J 5 bases; nucleotides not matched to a gene: 6. Germline CDR1 is LGHDT and CDR2 is YNNKEL (reference sequence). CDR3 coding DNA: TGTGCCAGCAGCCAAGGGACTAGCCTACTGGAGACCCAGTACTTC. Translated: CASSQGTSLLETQYF.

The V call is TRBV6-5, the J call TRBJ2-3, with TRBD2 as a possible D gene (7 bases). This CDR3 has 12 residues. Germline CDR1 MNHEY, CDR2 SVGAGI. The germline V and J ends were trimmed by 2 bases and 9 bases, with 9 bases remaining between them. The CDR3 here is CASSYGGGTQYF. The CDR3 DNA reads as TGTGCCAGCAGTTACGGGGGGGGCACGCAGTATTTT.

As concerns this clone: A junction boundary mismatches the germline segment, possibly from a read error. The rearrangement links TRBV7-7 to TRBJ2-1; TRBD2 matches at 13 bases. CDR1 is SSHAT, CDR2 FNYEAQ, per germline (reference sequence). The CDR3 extends over 15 amino acids. Here the CDR3 DNA reads TGTGCTAGCAGCCCCGGGACTAGCGGGAATAGTGAGCAGTTCTTC. This codes for CASSPGTSGNSEQFF.

V is TRBV27 and J is TRBJ1-1; perhaps TRBD1 as D (6 bases). Per the germline V gene, CDR1 is MNHEY and CDR2 is SMNVEV (reference sequence). The CDR3 spans 15 residues. V was cut by 5 bases and J by 4 bases, with 17 bases left in between. In DNA form, the CDR3 reads TGTGCCAGCAGTAGGGGGGGGGCCGCGGGCACTGAAGCTTTCTTT. Translation: CASSRGGAAGTEAFF.

The gene calls are TRBV19 and TRBJ1-5; no clear D. CDR1 LNHDA and CDR2 SQIVND come from the germline V gene (reference sequence). The CDR3 contains 13 residues. V was cut by 5 bases and J by 1 base, with 6 bases left in between. The CDR3 coding sequence is TGTGCCAGTAGTGGCGGGAGCAATCAGCCCCAGCATTTT. Protein product: CASSGGSNQPQHF.

This clone was seen just once. This chain uses TRBV12-3 or TRBV12-4 with TRBJ2-7; perhaps TRBD2 as D (6 bases). The CDR3 spans 13 residues. The germline V and J ends were trimmed by 4 bases and 7 bases, with 14 bases remaining between them. The DNA for the CDR3 is TGTGCCAGCAGTTCGGGACTGTCGGGGGAGCAGTACGTC. Translated: CASSSGLSGEQYV.

This chain links TRBV3-1 (or the pseudogene TRBV3-2) with TRBJ1-3; D is possibly TRBD1 (6 bases). The CDR3 has 15 amino acids. Trimming removed 4 bases at V and 0 bases at J, with 10 bases between. Germline lookup yields CDR1 LGHDT and CDR2 YNNKEL (reference sequence). CDR3: CASSRDTLSGNTIYF. CDR3 in DNA: TGTGCCAGCAGCCGGGACACCCTCTCTGGAAACACCATATATTTT.

This clone has only one observation. The chain joins TRBV28 to TRBJ2-7; 9 bases are a match to TRBD2. Germline CDR1 MDHEN, CDR2 SYDVKM. The CDR3 sequence is 16 residues long. J gave up 7 bases and V 3 bases, and 13 bases lay outside the gene matches. CDR3 residues: CASSFRGTSTPREQYF. In nucleotides, the CDR3 is TGTGCCAGCAGTTTTAGAGGGACTAGCACCCCCCGGGAGCAGTACTTC. Full variable domain (rest looked up from reference TRBV28 and TRBJ2-7): DVKVTQSSRYLVKRTGEKVFLECVQDMDHENMFWYRQDPGLGLRLIYFSYDVKMKEKGDIPEGYSVSREKKERFSLILESASTNQTSMYLCASSFRGTSTPREQYFGPGTRLTVT.

The chain is built from TRBV5-1 and TRBJ1-2; 7 bases match TRBD1. CDR1 and CDR2 (germline): SGHRS, YFSETQ. This CDR3 contains 16 residues. J was trimmed by 7 bases and V by 7 bases; bases with no gene match: 19. Here the CDR3 DNA reads TGCGCCAGCGGGCTAGGGGGCTCCGTCCATTCGGGTGGCTACACCTTC. Encoded protein: CASGLGGSVHSGGYTF.

The CDR3 loop reads CASSSGIHSGNTIYF. As DNA, the CDR3 is TGTGCCAGCAGTTCCGGGATCCACTCTGGAAACACCATATATTTT. The V and J genes are TRBV28 and TRBJ1-3, with D uncertain. Germline assignment: CDR1 MDHEN and CDR2 SYDVKM. This CDR3 region has 15 residues. Trimming left V 4 bases short and J 0 bases short, with 10 bases between.

The chain couples TRBV19 to TRBJ1-1, with 9 positions matching TRBD1. The CDR3 has 17 residues. The V gene end was trimmed by 0 bases and the J gene end by 7 bases; junction bases not matched to a gene: 12. Looked up from germline, CDR1 is LNHDA and CDR2 is SQIVND (reference sequence). CDR3 region: CASSIDPGQGGRIEAFF. CDR3 DNA: TGTGCCAGTAGTATAGACCCGGGACAGGGTGGGAGGATTGAAGCTTTCTTT.

This clone was counted a single time. This chain links TRBV28 with TRBJ2-7; D ambiguous. V dropped 3 bases and J dropped 2 bases, with 8 bases sitting between them. The CDR3 is 13 residues long. Germline CDR1 is MDHEN and CDR2 is SYDVKM. Written as DNA, the CDR3 is TGTGCCAGCAGTTTTAGAACCCCCTACGAGCAGTACTTC. The encoded protein is CASSFRTPYEQYF.

The J gene is TRBJ1-6, the V gene TRBV28; unclear D gene. CDR1 and CDR2 from the germline V gene are MDHEN and SYDVKM. The ends were cut back, 2 bases at V and 1 base at J, with 6 bases in the middle. The CDR3 spans 15 residues. For the CDR3, the DNA is TGTGCCAGCAGTTTAGCGGGATCCTATAATTCACCCCTCCACTTT. Translated, it gives CASSLAGSYNSPLHF.

The chain employs TRBV14 and TRBJ2-3; 10 nucleotides match TRBD2. The CDR3 consists of 17 residues. Germline V CDR1 and CDR2: SGHDN, FVKESK. V dropped 4 bases and J dropped 1; count of bases not matched to a gene: 8. This CDR3 reads CASSPESGLAGTDTQYF. The CDR3 nucleotides read TGTGCCAGCAGCCCAGAAAGCGGACTAGCGGGCACAGATACGCAGTATTTT.

The CDR3 DNA reads as TGTGCCAGCAGCTCCGTTATAGAGGATGAAAAACTGTTTTTT. It is translated as CASSSVIEDEKLFF. The chain combines TRBV7-8 with TRBJ1-4, with D unresolved. The germline V gene encodes CDR1 SGHVS and CDR2 FQNEAQ. The V end was cut by 4 bases, the J end by 6 bases, with 12 bases between. The CDR3 is 14 residues long.

The CDR3 nucleotides read TGTGCCAGCAGTTCACCGACCCCCGGGGGGGTTGGCTACACCTTC. As protein: CASSSPTPGGVGYTF. The V and J genes are TRBV28 and TRBJ1-2; tentatively, D is TRBD1 (5 bases). Germline CDR1 and CDR2: MDHEN and SYDVKM. Trimming cost V 4 bases and J 7 bases, with 19 bases left between them. CDR3 size: 15 residues.